These 32 T cell receptor beta chains came from one sample sequenced in a study of OX40 agonist ivuxolimab in advanced cancers. Sequenced by immunoSEQ multiplex PCR; TCRdb stores in-frame clones only, minus some. The profile shows about 60,000 clones, 70% to 90% of them singletons. Here the sequenced sample was CD4+ or CD8+ T cells sorted from blood, taken in a trial of the OX40 agonist ivuxolimab. The receptors shown here come from an adult with an advanced solid tumor such as melanoma, head and neck, liver or kidney cancer.

This clone has just one count. The rearrangement links TRBV2 to TRBJ1-1; no reliable D call. CDR3 length: 12 residues. V was trimmed by 3 bases and J by 12 bases, leaving 14 bases between them. Per the germline V gene, CDR1 is SNHLY and CDR2 is FYNNEI. CDR3 coding DNA: TGTGCCAGCAGTGATTTGGGGAGGTCTTCTTTCTTT. Its protein product is CASSDLGRSSFF. The full variable domain, rest sourced from reference TRBV2 and TRBJ1-1, is EPEVTQTPSHQVTQMGQEVILRCVPISNHLYFYWYRQILGQKVEFLVSFYNNEISEKSEIFDDQFSVERPDGSNFTLKIRSTKLEDSAMYFCASSDLGRSSFFGQGTRLTVV.

The V and J genes are TRBV11-3 and TRBJ2-1, with 12 bases aligning to TRBD2. The V and J ends lost 0 bases and 4 bases, in that order; junction bases with no gene match: 4. The CDR3 is made up of 17 amino acids. Germline CDR1 and CDR2: SGHNT and YENEEA. CDR3 amino acids: CASSLDLAGGWYNEQFF. In DNA form, the CDR3 reads TGTGCCAGCAGCTTAGATCTAGCGGGGGGGTGGTACAATGAGCAGTTCTTC.

This chain connects TRBV10-1 to TRBJ1-4, with 8 nucleotides matching TRBD1. V gave up 7 bases and J gave up 8 bases; unmatched junction bases: 3. Germline V gives CDR1 WNHNN, CDR2 SYGVQD (reference sequence). This CDR3 is 12 amino acids long. In nucleotides, the CDR3 is TGCGCCAGCACAGGGGGCGAAGAAAAACTGTTTTTT. Amino acids: CASTGGEEKLFF.

V and J are TRBV7-2 and TRBJ2-5; a possible D gene is TRBD2 (6 bases). This CDR3 contains 16 residues. Deletions cut 7 bases from V and 5 bases from J, with 23 bases between. The V gene's germline CDR1 is SGHTA and CDR2 FQGNSA. The CDR3 reads CASTFSAVAGRETQYF. CDR3 coding DNA: TGTGCCAGCACCTTTTCCGCGGTGGCGGGGAGGGAGACCCAGTACTTC.

This chain links TRBV11-3 with TRBJ1-1; 7 bases line up with TRBD1. This CDR3 is built from 15 residues. CDR1 is SGHNT and CDR2 is YENEEA in the germline V gene. V was pared by 0 bases and J by 6 bases, with 7 bases of the junction left unmatched. The CDR3 nucleotides read TGTGCCAGCAGCTTAGATGGGACAGTTGGAGCTGAAGCTTTCTTT. Translated, it gives CASSLDGTVGAEAFF.

The chain joins TRBV18 to TRBJ1-5; no clear D. V shed 2 bases and J shed 4 bases, with 9 bases lying between them. Germline-derived CDR1 and CDR2 are KGHSH and LQKENI. The CDR3 is made up of 14 amino acids. The CDR3: CASSPVTDNQPQHF. The CDR3 DNA follows: TGTGCCAGCTCACCAGTGACGGATAATCAGCCCCAGCATTTT.

The chain joins TRBV7-2 to TRBJ1-1, with D possibly being TRBD1 (6 bases). Germline assignment: CDR1 SGHTA and CDR2 FQGNSA. Trimming shortened V by 5 bases and J by 11 bases, and 15 bases separated the two germline ends. The CDR3 is 12 residues long. CDR3 nucleotide sequence: TGTGCCAGCAGCCAGGGGTCTCGGCGGGCTTTCTTT. This encodes CASSQGSRRAFF. Complete variable domain (other parts from reference TRBV7-2 and TRBJ1-1): GAGVSQSPSNKVTEKGKDVELRCDPISGHTALYWYRQSLGQGLEFLIYFQGNSAPDKSGLPSDRFSAERTGGSVSTLTIQRTQQEDSAVYLCASSQGSRRAFFGQGTRLTVV.

The V and J genes are TRBV5-1 and TRBJ1-1; D gene uncertain. The CDR3 is 12 amino acids. The germline V and J ends were trimmed by 3 bases and 3 bases, with 6 bases remaining between them. Per the germline V gene, CDR1 is SGHRS and CDR2 is YFSETQ. The CDR3 region is CASSSGDTEAFF. CDR3 coding DNA: TGCGCCAGCAGCTCCGGGGACACTGAAGCTTTCTTT.

The rearrangement uses TRBV5-1 and TRBJ2-1, with 11 bases that match TRBD1. V shed 4 bases, J shed 2 bases, and the junction held 5 bases outside the gene matches. This CDR3 region has 16 residues. Germline V gene lookup returns CDR1 SGHRS and CDR2 YFSETQ. CDR3: CASSPWTGGTYNEQFF. For the CDR3, the DNA is TGCGCCAGCAGCCCCTGGACAGGGGGCACCTACAATGAGCAGTTCTTC.

This rearrangement joins TRBV5-4 to TRBJ1-1, with a tentative D call TRBD1 (5 bases). The germline gives CDR1 SGHNT, CDR2 YYREEE (reference sequence). Trimming took 3 bases from V and 2 from J, leaving 17 bases between them. The length of the CDR3 is 16 residues. CDR3 amino acids: CASSSRTGTVNTEAFF. The DNA of the CDR3 is TGTGCCAGCAGCTCCAGAACCGGGACGGTTAACACTGAAGCTTTCTTT.

The table lists this clone with a few counts. The chain uses TRBV19 and TRBJ1-5; D is uncertain. V dropped 4 bases and J dropped 3 bases, with 16 bases sitting between them. The CDR3 contains 16 residues. Per the germline V gene, CDR1 is LNHDA and CDR2 is SQIVND (reference sequence). In nucleotides, the CDR3 is TGTGCCAGTAGTACATCCCGGGAAGGGCACAATCAGCCCCAGCATTTT. This gives the protein CASSTSREGHNQPQHF. The full variable domain, in which reference TRBV19 and TRBJ1-5 provide the parts outside the CDR3, is DGGITQSPKYLFRKEGQNVTLSCEQNLNHDAMYWYRQDPGQGLRLIYYSQIVNDFQKGDIAEGYSVSREKKESFPLTVTSAQKNPTAFYLCASSTSREGHNQPQHFGDGTRLSIL.

The chain couples TRBV6-5 to TRBJ1-1, with no clear D. The germline CDR1 and CDR2 sequences are MNHEY and SVGAGI. There are 13 residues in the CDR3. Trimming pared 4 bases from V and 6 bases from J, leaving 12 bases between. This chain's CDR3 is CASSSPGTPEAFF. As DNA, the CDR3 is TGTGCCAGCAGTTCGCCAGGAACCCCTGAAGCTTTCTTT.

The V and J genes are TRBV5-1 and TRBJ1-3; D gene unclear. V was cut by 3 bases and J by 2 bases, with 9 bases left in between. The germline V gene has CDR1 SGHRS and CDR2 YFSETQ. CDR3 length: 14 residues. CDR3 amino acids: CASSWKEAGNTIYF. Written as DNA, the CDR3 is TGCGCCAGCAGCTGGAAGGAGGCTGGAAACACCATATATTTT.

V gene TRBV7-8 combines with J gene TRBJ2-7; 8 nucleotides match TRBD1. The CDR3 has 14 amino acids. Germline V gene sequence: CDR1 SGHVS, CDR2 FQNEAQ. With V trimmed by 5 bases and J by 1 base, 4 bases remained unmatched. In nucleotides, the CDR3 is TGTGCCAGCAGCGAGCGGACAGGGTCCTACGAGCAGTACTTC. This translates into CASSERTGSYEQYF.

The rearrangement links TRBV7-8 to TRBJ2-7; 10 bases map to TRBD1. The CDR3 has 13 residues. J lost 7 bases, V lost 5 bases, and 5 bases had no gene match. CDR1 is SGHVS, CDR2 FQNEAQ, per germline. The CDR3 DNA follows: TGTGCCAGCAGCCGGGACAGGGGCAGAGAGCAGTACTTC. It codes for CASSRDRGREQYF.

This chain joins TRBV7-8 and TRBJ1-5, with a tentative D call TRBD1 (5 bases). CDR1 is SGHVS and CDR2 is FQNEAQ in the germline V gene. Trimming took 1 base from V and 5 from J, leaving 6 bases between them. The CDR3 is made up of 13 amino acids. CDR3 DNA: TGTGCCAGCAGCTTAGGGGGGGATCAGCCCCAGCATTTT. The encoded protein is CASSLGGDQPQHF.

This clone showed up just a few times. The V call is TRBV30, the J call TRBJ1-6; no definite D call. The CDR3 length is 13 residues. Trimming removed 0 bases at V and 10 bases at J, with 10 bases between. Germline V gene lookup returns CDR1 GTSNPN and CDR2 SVGIG (reference sequence). The CDR3 spells CAWSVARGSPLHF. As DNA, the CDR3 is TGTGCCTGGAGTGTAGCTCGGGGATCACCCCTCCACTTT.

This clone came up a few times. The chain joins TRBV29-1 to TRBJ1-1; TRBD1 might be the D (6 bases). The V gene's germline CDR1 is SQVTM and CDR2 ANQGSEA. This CDR3 spans 10 amino acids. Trimming cost V 7 bases and J 5 bases, with 8 bases left between them. The CDR3 spells CSGGGTEAFF. In DNA, the CDR3 is TGCAGCGGAGGGGGAACTGAAGCTTTCTTT.

The chain employs TRBV30 and TRBJ1-5; D perhaps matches TRBD1 (6 bases). The V end was cut by 3 bases, the J end by 4 bases, with 10 bases between. The length of the CDR3 is 13 residues. Germline lookup yields CDR1 GTSNPN and CDR2 SVGIG (reference sequence). CDR3 bases: TGTGCCTGGAGAAAACAGGGAAATCAGCCCCAGCATTTT. Its translation is CAWRKQGNQPQHF.

V is TRBV18 and J is TRBJ1-4, with no clear D. Between the trimmed V and J ends, which lost 2 bases and 7 bases, there was a span of 14 bases. Looked up from germline, CDR1 is KGHSH and CDR2 is LQKENI. This CDR3 is built from 15 residues. The CDR3 nucleotides are TGTGCCAGCTCACCAGCAGTGCCCTCGGGTGAAAAACTGTTTTTT. The encoded protein is CASSPAVPSGEKLFF.

The chain carries TRBV9 and TRBJ2-7; 8 bases are a match to TRBD1. Trimming removed 0 bases from V and 2 bases from J; junction bases left unmatched: 7. The CDR3 runs 16 residues. CDR1 and CDR2 (germline): SGDLS, YYNGEE. The CDR3 is CASSVAAGQDTYEQYF. The CDR3 DNA reads as TGTGCCAGCAGCGTAGCGGCGGGACAGGACACCTACGAGCAGTACTTC.

This sequence joins TRBV7-8 and TRBJ2-2; maybe TRBD2 (5 bases). There are 13 residues in the CDR3. Trimming cost V 3 bases and J 5 bases, with 7 bases left between them. Germline values: CDR1 SGHVS, CDR2 FQNEAQ. CDR3 protein: CASSFGGTGELFF. The DNA for the CDR3 is TGTGCCAGCAGCTTTGGAGGTACCGGGGAGCTGTTTTTT. Combining the CDR3 with reference TRBV7-8 and TRBJ2-2 gives the whole variable domain GAGVSQSPRYKVAKRGQDVALRCDPISGHVSLFWYQQALGQGPEFLTYFQNEAQLDKSGLPSDRFFAERPEGSVSTLKIQRTQQEDSAVYLCASSFGGTGELFFGEGSRLTVL.

The rearrangement links TRBV7-8 to TRBJ1-5, with D possibly being TRBD1 (6 bases). The CDR3 contains 15 residues. V shed 5 bases and J shed 0 bases, with 11 bases lying between them. Germline V gene sequence: CDR1 SGHVS, CDR2 FQNEAQ. The CDR3 reads CASSAGQLSNQPQHF. In DNA, the CDR3 is TGTGCCAGCAGCGCAGGACAGCTTAGCAATCAGCCCCAGCATTTT.

The chain has TRBV7-3 and TRBJ1-4, with D tentatively TRBD1 (5 bases). Trimming left V 5 bases short and J 8 bases short, with 18 bases between. Germline CDR1 reads SGHTA; CDR2 reads FQGTGA. This CDR3 is 15 amino acids long. CDR3 DNA: TGTGCCAGCAGCCCTTCGGGGGAACAAACGGAAAAACTGTTTTTT. Amino acids: CASSPSGEQTEKLFF.

This clone was found a few times. V usage is TRBV6-5 and J usage is TRBJ1-2; D remains ambiguous. The CDR3 runs 13 residues. Trimming removed 4 bases from V and 8 bases from J, with 14 bases in between. Germline V lookup: CDR1 MNHEY, CDR2 SVGAGI. CDR3 DNA: TGTGCCAGCAGTTTCCTAGAGGGATCCGGCTACACCTTC. This codes for CASSFLEGSGYTF.

The chain is built from TRBV2 and TRBJ2-5; D is uncertain. V was pared by 8 bases and J by 0 bases, with 10 bases between. The CDR3 spans 13 residues. Germline V gives CDR1 SNHLY, CDR2 FYNNEI. In DNA form, the CDR3 reads TGTGCCAGCGCTGGTGCGGACCAAGAGACCCAGTACTTC. It specifies CASAGADQETQYF.

This chain joins TRBV5-5 and TRBJ1-2, with TRBD1 as a possible D gene (5 bases). The CDR3 totals 12 residues. V was pared by 0 bases and J by 7 bases, with 7 bases between. CDR1 is SGHKS, CDR2 YYEKEE, per germline (reference sequence). CDR3 residues: CASSLDQGGYTF. Written as DNA, the CDR3 is TGTGCCAGCAGCTTGGATCAGGGTGGCTACACCTTC.

This clone was found a few times. The J gene is TRBJ1-2, the V gene TRBV6-1, with D hard to call. Germline CDR1 and CDR2: MNHNS and SASEGT. The CDR3 spans 12 residues. The CDR3 protein is CASTVSNYGYTF. CDR3 coding DNA: TGTGCTTCCACCGTGTCTAACTATGGCTACACCTTC.

The rearrangement uses TRBV5-1 and TRBJ2-3; TRBD2 aligns across 10 bases. This CDR3 contains 16 residues. J lost 2 bases, V lost 4 bases, and 7 bases had no gene match. Per germline, CDR1 SGHRS and CDR2 YFSETQ. The CDR3 DNA reads as TGCGCCAGCAGCCCGGGACTAGCGATAACCACAGATACGCAGTATTTT. This sequence encodes CASSPGLAITTDTQYF.

The chain recombines TRBV7-3 with TRBJ2-5, with TRBD2 as a possible D gene (7 bases). This CDR3 contains 15 residues. Germline-derived CDR1 and CDR2 are SGHTA and FQGTGA. V lost 5 bases and J 3 bases, leaving 16 bases between the germline ends. CDR3 sequence reads: CASSRGGAREETQYF. Written as DNA, the CDR3 is TGTGCCAGCAGCCGAGGGGGGGCCAGGGAAGAGACCCAGTACTTC.

The gene calls are TRBV18 and TRBJ1-2; D possibly corresponds to TRBD1 (5 bases). Germline CDR1 KGHSH, CDR2 LQKENI. The CDR3 extends over 12 amino acids. Trimming stripped 3 bases from V and 6 bases from J, with 8 bases between. CDR3 in DNA: TGTGCCAGCTCACCGGGGCCGGATGGCTACACCTTC. The encoded protein is CASSPGPDGYTF.

This chain links TRBV10-3 with TRBJ1-1, with 7 bases aligning to TRBD1. The CDR3 loop spans 16 amino acids. Germline loops: CDR1 ENHRY, CDR2 SYGVKD. The ends lost 4 bases at V and 3 bases at J; junction bases unmatched: 11. The CDR3 DNA reads as TGTGCCATCAGTGGCGGGTTACAGGGGAGATACACTGAAGCTTTCTTT. Translated: CAISGGLQGRYTEAFF.